This TCR beta chain was sequenced in a study of CD8 T cells in ankylosing spondylitis (dated by TCRdb to 2016 to 2017). In the study overall: The study set out to find disease-linked TCR variants by profiling T cell receptor beta repertoires in ankylosing spondylitis patients and healthy donors. The full study cohort was made up of about 24 ankylosing spondylitis patients and roughly 100 healthy donors. Samples of peripheral blood were taken, and for ankylosing spondylitis patients, synovial fluid was collected as well. Findings and caveats that apply to the study as a whole: The disease-linked clones were reported as significantly enriched in matched synovial fluid samples from ankylosing spondylitis patients. A TCR beta motif made up of fewer than 10 highly homologous amino acid variants appeared to be characteristic of blood from ankylosing spondylitis patients. In peripheral blood, the disease-linked clones were found at relatively low frequencies and had a CD8+ phenotype. Some of the motif variants had been reported before in the synovial fluid and blood of reactive arthritis patients, a finding that suggests common disease-initiation mechanisms.

This clonotype has ten or more counts. Its antigen is currently not known. Per-base qualities were not stored, and no clone one base away is much larger. Sequencer: Illumina HiSeq 2500. TCR beta libraries were prepared by quantitative 5'-RACE with molecular barcodes. The authors' pipeline ran thus. To identify disease-linked TCR variants, a new computational method was used, one built on a probabilistic model of VDJ rearrangement. TCRdb handled the public reads itself, with Q25 trimming in fastp and clone calling in MiXCR, and kept productive beta chains. Identical CDR3 protein sequences are pooled into one entry, listed with their most common genes and DNA. TCRdb, not the authors, supplied the V and J calls. The sample table records 100,000 to 150,000 distinct CDR3 sequences; approximately 9.9% of these occur just once. Approximately 3.4% of the sample comes from the top ten. V ends up 2 bases short and J 2 bases short, with an unmatched junction base count of 4. Reading the germline V gene gives CDR1 SGDLS and CDR2 YYNGEE. The CDR3 contains 16 residues, cysteine and phenylalanine counted. Of all the DNA, just the CDR3 is kept, 48 bases in frame from base 1.

This sequence uses TRBV9 and TRBJ2-1; 10 bases in the junction line up with TRBD2. This TCR was sampled from a male donor with ankylosing spondylitis or in good health (not recorded which). Sequenced material: blood, either unsorted or a sorted T cell fraction (not recorded which). The sequenced DNA is TGTGCCAGCAGCGTGACCGGGACTAGCGCCTACAATGAGCAGTTCTTC. It translates as CASSVTGTSAYNEQFF.